The TCR beta chain described here comes from a study of T cell responses to AZD1222 COVID-19 vaccine. Study results and caveats: All repertoire sampling was performed exclusively after the peak T cell response. It was only five to seven AZD1222 recipients who were seropositive at baseline.

Libraries were prepared by immunoSEQ multiplex PCR; TCRdb keeps only in-frame clonotypes and omits some of them. The sample has around 31,000 clones, about 89% seen once. A word on this clone: Antigen unknown.

The CDR3 contains 11 residues. Trimming took 9 bases from V and 8 from J, leaving 10 bases between them. Germline V gene data show CDR1 as SNHLY and CDR2 as FYNNEI. V usage is TRBV2 and J usage is TRBJ1-4; D gene uncertain. The sequence derives from an adult in good health. Material: peripheral blood, obtained on day 0 of AZD1222 vaccination. CDR3 in DNA: TGTGCCAGTTTTTTCGGGGAAAAACTGTTTTTT. Encoded protein: CASFFGEKLFF.